The rows below give T cell receptor beta chains drawn from one sample of a study of beta chain features in type 1 diabetes. Assay used: immunoSEQ multiplex PCR; TCRdb lists only in-frame clones, some missing. The repertoire has about 650,000 clones, roughly 12% of them found once; the top ten carry roughly 0.12%. Material: naive CD4+ T cells from blood. The receptors originated from a man aged 30-40 years with type 1 diabetes. Each CDR3 is given with its conserved first and last residue. A D gene is named only where the DNA matches it firmly. Clone size, where shown, is once, few, many, or a class for clones that have expanded.

clone size: .; V gene: TRBV4-1; D gene: .; J gene: TRBJ1-4; CDR3 DNA: TGCGCCAGCAGCCGGACCTCTACAGTCGAAAAACTGTTTTTT; CDR3 protein: CASSRTSTVEKLFF
clone size: .; V gene: TRBV5-1; D gene: TRBD2; J gene: TRBJ2-1; CDR3 DNA: TGCGCCAGCAGCTCCATGTCTAGCGGGTTGAGCTCCTACAATGAGCAGTTCTTC; CDR3 protein: CASSSMSSGLSSYNEQFF
clone size: few; V gene: TRBV14; D gene: .; J gene: TRBJ2-3; CDR3 DNA: TGTGCCAGCAGCCAGCGATTGGACTCTACTAGCACAGATACGCAGTATTTT; CDR3 protein: CASSQRLDSTSTDTQYF
clone size: few; V gene: TRBV5-1; D gene: .; J gene: TRBJ2-3; CDR3 DNA: TGCGCCAGCAGCGCCTCGGGGGTAGATACGCAGTATTTT; CDR3 protein: CASSASGVDTQYF
clone size: few; V gene: TRBV7-9; D gene: .; J gene: TRBJ2-1; CDR3 DNA: TGTGCCAGCAGCTTAGGGGGGATGAGGTCCTACAATGAGCAGTTCTTC; CDR3 protein: CASSLGGMRSYNEQFF
clone size: .; V gene: TRBV5-4; D gene: .; J gene: TRBJ1-2; CDR3 DNA: TGTGCCAGCAGCGTAGGAGAGGGACTGAGATATGGCTACACCTTC; CDR3 protein: CASSVGEGLRYGYTF
clone size: .; V gene: TRBV28; D gene: .; J gene: TRBJ1-5; CDR3 DNA: TGTGCCAGCAGTTCGGGGAAAAGGACGCCCCAGCATTTT; CDR3 protein: CASSSGKRTPQHF
clone size: few; V gene: TRBV7-2; D gene: .; J gene: TRBJ1-6; CDR3 DNA: TGTGCCAGCAGCCAGGACATCGGCCCCCTCCACTTT; CDR3 protein: CASSQDIGPLHF
clone size: .; V gene: TRBV7-2; D gene: .; J gene: TRBJ1-2; CDR3 DNA: TGTGCCAGCAGCTTAGCAGTTGAAGGCGTCTATGGCTACACCTTC; CDR3 protein: CASSLAVEGVYGYTF
clone size: few; V gene: TRBV4-2; D gene: .; J gene: TRBJ2-2; CDR3 DNA: TGTGCCAGCAGCCATCCAGGGACGAACACCGGGGAGCTGTTTTTT; CDR3 protein: CASSHPGTNTGELFF
clone size: few; V gene: TRBV7-9; D gene: .; J gene: TRBJ1-2; CDR3 DNA: TGTGCCAGCAGCCGTGAGAGAAATTCTAACTATGGCTACACCTTC; CDR3 protein: CASSRERNSNYGYTF
clone size: .; V gene: TRBV29-1; D gene: .; J gene: TRBJ2-1; CDR3 DNA: TGCAGCGTTGGGGGTTACTTAGGGAATGGCAATGAGCAGTTCTTC; CDR3 protein: CSVGGYLGNGNEQFF
clone size: .; V gene: TRBV18; D gene: TRBD1; J gene: TRBJ1-4; CDR3 DNA: TGTGCCAGCTCAACGACTTGGACAGGGCAGGGAGAAAAACTGTTTTTT; CDR3 protein: CASSTTWTGQGEKLFF
clone size: .; V gene: TRBV6-6; D gene: TRBD1; J gene: TRBJ1-1; CDR3 DNA: TGTGCCAGCAGAGACAGGGTGAGGGCTTTCTTT; CDR3 protein: CASRDRVRAFF
clone size: .; V gene: TRBV27; D gene: TRBD2; J gene: TRBJ2-7; CDR3 DNA: TGTGCCAGCAGTCAAAGCGGGGGATCCCCCTACGAGCAGTACTTC; CDR3 protein: CASSQSGGSPYEQYF
clone size: few; V gene: TRBV29-1; D gene: TRBD1; J gene: TRBJ1-2; CDR3 DNA: TGCAGCGTTGACTTACCGGGACAGGGGGCGCGAGGCTACACCTTC; CDR3 protein: CSVDLPGQGARGYTF
clone size: .; V gene: TRBV5-4; D gene: .; J gene: TRBJ1-2; CDR3 DNA: TGTGCCAGCAGCAATCTCCAATGGGGGACCTATGGCTACACCTTC; CDR3 protein: CASSNLQWGTYGYTF
clone size: .; V gene: TRBV9; D gene: .; J gene: TRBJ1-2; CDR3 DNA: TGTGCCAGCAGCGTAGTAGGAGGGGACTATGGCTACACCTTC; CDR3 protein: CASSVVGGDYGYTF
clone size: few; V gene: TRBV25-1; D gene: .; J gene: TRBJ1-2; CDR3 DNA: TGTGCCAGCAGTGCGGACATCCGCGGCTACACCTTC; CDR3 protein: CASSADIRGYTF
clone size: .; V gene: TRBV19; D gene: TRBD1; J gene: TRBJ1-4; CDR3 DNA: TGTGCCAGTAGTACTTTGGGACAGGTTAATGAAAAACTGTTTTTT; CDR3 protein: CASSTLGQVNEKLFF
clone size: few; V gene: TRBV10-3; D gene: TRBD1; J gene: TRBJ2-7; CDR3 DNA: TGTGCCAACGGACAGGGGGAATACTACGAGCAGTACTTC; CDR3 protein: CANGQGEYYEQYF
clone size: .; V gene: TRBV28; D gene: .; J gene: TRBJ2-7; CDR3 DNA: TGTGCCAGCAGTGGGATCTACGAGCAGTACTTC; CDR3 protein: CASSGIYEQYF
clone size: .; V gene: TRBV27; D gene: TRBD2; J gene: TRBJ2-3; CDR3 DNA: TGTGCCAGCCGTCTAGCGGGGGGGCCGGCAGATACGCAGTATTTT; CDR3 protein: CASRLAGGPADTQYF
clone size: .; V gene: TRBV6-5; D gene: TRBD1; J gene: TRBJ1-2; CDR3 DNA: TGTGCCAGCAGAAGAGGACAGGGCGGTGGCTACACCTTC; CDR3 protein: CASRRGQGGGYTF
clone size: .; V gene: TRBV20-1; D gene: .; J gene: TRBJ2-7; CDR3 DNA: TGCAGTGCTAGTTTGGGGAAGGAGCAGTACTTC; CDR3 protein: CSASLGKEQYF
clone size: few; V gene: TRBV25-1; D gene: .; J gene: TRBJ2-2; CDR3 DNA: TGTGCCAGCAGTGAAGTTAATCCCACCCCGGGGGAGCTGTTTTTT; CDR3 protein: CASSEVNPTPGELFF
clone size: .; V gene: TRBV19; D gene: .; J gene: TRBJ2-1; CDR3 DNA: TGTGCCAGTAGTCAGCTGGCTAATGAGCAGTTCTTC; CDR3 protein: CASSQLANEQFF
clone size: .; V gene: TRBV15; D gene: .; J gene: TRBJ2-3; CDR3 DNA: TGTGCCACCAGCAGAGATTGGGTCCAGGGCACAGATACGCAGTATTTT; CDR3 protein: CATSRDWVQGTDTQYF
clone size: .; V gene: TRBV5-1; D gene: TRBD2; J gene: TRBJ2-3; CDR3 DNA: TGCGCCAGCAGCTTGTCCCTAGCGGGGGGCACAGATACGCAGTATTTT; CDR3 protein: CASSLSLAGGTDTQYF
clone size: .; V gene: TRBV7-3; D gene: .; J gene: TRBJ1-5; CDR3 DNA: TGTGCCAGCAGCTTTGACGAGGGTCAGCCCCAGCATTTT; CDR3 protein: CASSFDEGQPQHF
clone size: .; V gene: TRBV11-1; D gene: TRBD1; J gene: TRBJ2-1; CDR3 DNA: TGTGCCAGCAGCTTTGACAGGGGTTTGGGTAATGAGCAGTTCTTC; CDR3 protein: CASSFDRGLGNEQFF
clone size: few; V gene: TRBV18; D gene: .; J gene: TRBJ1-4; CDR3 DNA: TGTGCCAGCTCACAACGGGGGAAAGCTAATGAAAAACTGTTTTTT; CDR3 protein: CASSQRGKANEKLFF
clone size: few; V gene: TRBV7-2; D gene: .; J gene: TRBJ2-2; CDR3 DNA: TGTGCCAGCAGCTCCCAGGGTAACACCGGGGAGCTGTTTTTT; CDR3 protein: CASSSQGNTGELFF
clone size: .; V gene: TRBV13; D gene: TRBD1; J gene: TRBJ2-6; CDR3 DNA: TGTGCCAGCGGGTCGACAGGGGGAACCAGCTCTGGGGCCAACGTCCTGACTTTC; CDR3 protein: CASGSTGGTSSGANVLTF
clone size: few; V gene: TRBV28; D gene: .; J gene: TRBJ1-5; CDR3 DNA: TGTGCCAGCAGTTTGGTACTGGGCGCCGAGGGTCAGCCCCAGCATTTT; CDR3 protein: CASSLVLGAEGQPQHF